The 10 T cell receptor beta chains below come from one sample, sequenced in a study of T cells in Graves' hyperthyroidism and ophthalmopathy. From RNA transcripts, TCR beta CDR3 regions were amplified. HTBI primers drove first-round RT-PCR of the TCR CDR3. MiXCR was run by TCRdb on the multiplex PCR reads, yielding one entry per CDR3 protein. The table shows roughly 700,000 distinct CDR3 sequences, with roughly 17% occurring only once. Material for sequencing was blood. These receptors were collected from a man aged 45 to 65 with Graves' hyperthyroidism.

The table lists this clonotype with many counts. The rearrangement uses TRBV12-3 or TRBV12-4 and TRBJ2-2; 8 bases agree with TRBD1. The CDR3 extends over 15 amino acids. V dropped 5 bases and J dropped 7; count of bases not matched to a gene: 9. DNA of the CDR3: TGTGCCAGCAGTACGGACAGGGAACGTGTCGGGGAGCTGTTTTTT. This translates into CASSTDRERVGELFF.

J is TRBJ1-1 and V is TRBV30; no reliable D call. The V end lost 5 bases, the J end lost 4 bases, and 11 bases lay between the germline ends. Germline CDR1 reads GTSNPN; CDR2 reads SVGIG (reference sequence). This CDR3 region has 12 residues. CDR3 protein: CAWGGVGTEAFF. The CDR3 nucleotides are TGTGCCTGGGGTGGTGTGGGCACTGAAGCTTTCTTT.

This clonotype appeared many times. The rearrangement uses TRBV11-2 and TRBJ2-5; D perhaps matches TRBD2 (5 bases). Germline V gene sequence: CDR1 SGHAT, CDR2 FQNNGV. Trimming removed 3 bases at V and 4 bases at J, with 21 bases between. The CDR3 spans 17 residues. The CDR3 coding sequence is TGTGCCAGCAGCTTTCAAGTCGAGGGAGCGGAAGGAGAGACCCAGTACTTC. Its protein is CASSFQVEGAEGETQYF.

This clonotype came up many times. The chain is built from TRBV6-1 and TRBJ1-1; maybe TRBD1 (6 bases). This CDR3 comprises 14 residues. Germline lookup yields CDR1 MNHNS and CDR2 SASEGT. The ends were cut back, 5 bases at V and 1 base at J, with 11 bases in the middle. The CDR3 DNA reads TGTGCCAGCAGTTCGCCGGGACAGAACACTGAAGCTTTCTTT. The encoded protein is CASSSPGQNTEAFF.

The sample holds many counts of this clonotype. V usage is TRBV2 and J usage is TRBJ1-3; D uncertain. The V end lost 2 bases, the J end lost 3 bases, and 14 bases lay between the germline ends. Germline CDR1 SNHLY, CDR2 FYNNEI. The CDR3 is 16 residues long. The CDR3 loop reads CASSEYAGAGGNTIYF. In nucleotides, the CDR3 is TGTGCCAGCAGTGAATATGCGGGAGCAGGTGGAAACACCATATATTTT.

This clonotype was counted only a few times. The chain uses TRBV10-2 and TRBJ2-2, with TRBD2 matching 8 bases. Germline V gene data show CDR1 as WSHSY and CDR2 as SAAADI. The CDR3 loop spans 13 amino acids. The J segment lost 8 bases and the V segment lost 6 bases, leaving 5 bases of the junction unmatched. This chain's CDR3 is CASSPGLGGELFF. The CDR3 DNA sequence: TGCGCCAGCAGCCCGGGACTAGGGGGGGAGCTGTTTTTT.

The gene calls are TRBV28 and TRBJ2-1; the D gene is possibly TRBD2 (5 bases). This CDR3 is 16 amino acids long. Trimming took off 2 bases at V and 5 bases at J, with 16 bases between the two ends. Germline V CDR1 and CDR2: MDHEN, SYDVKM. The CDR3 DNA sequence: TGTGCCAGCAGTTTAACCGATTTAACTAGACACAATGAGCAGTTCTTC. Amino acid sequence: CASSLTDLTRHNEQFF.

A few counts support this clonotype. This chain's CDR3 is CSVEKGQGYNEQFF. The CDR3 DNA is TGCAGCGTTGAAAAGGGACAGGGGTACAATGAGCAGTTCTTC. The chain joins TRBV29-1 to TRBJ2-1, with 10 bases that match TRBD1. Germline assignment: CDR1 SQVTM and CDR2 ANQGSEA. V was pared by 2 bases and J by 4 bases, with 2 bases of the junction left unmatched. The CDR3 totals 14 residues.

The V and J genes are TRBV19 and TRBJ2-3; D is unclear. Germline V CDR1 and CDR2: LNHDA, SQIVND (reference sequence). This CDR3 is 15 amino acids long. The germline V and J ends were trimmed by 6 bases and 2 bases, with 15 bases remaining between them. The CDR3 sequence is CASRALTPTTDTQYF. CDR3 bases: TGTGCCAGTAGGGCTCTAACACCCACCACAGATACGCAGTATTTT. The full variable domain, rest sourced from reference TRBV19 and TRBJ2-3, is DGGITQSPKYLFRKEGQNVTLSCEQNLNHDAMYWYRQDPGQGLRLIYYSQIVNDFQKGDIAEGYSVSREKKESFPLTVTSAQKNPTAFYLCASRALTPTTDTQYFGPGTRLTVL.

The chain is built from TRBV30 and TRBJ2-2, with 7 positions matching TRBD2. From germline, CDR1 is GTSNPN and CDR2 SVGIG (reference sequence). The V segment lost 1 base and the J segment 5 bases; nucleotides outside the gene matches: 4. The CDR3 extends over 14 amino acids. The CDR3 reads CAWSELAETGELFF. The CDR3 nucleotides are TGTGCCTGGAGTGAGCTAGCGGAGACCGGGGAGCTGTTTTTT.